The 20 T cell receptor beta chains given below trace back to one sample, sequenced in a study of cytomegalovirus exposure and HLA in healthy donors. Use of 60 Vbeta and 13 Jbeta primers characterized the PCR. TCRdb's copy holds only in-frame clones and misses some; the assay was immunoSEQ multiplex PCR. The sample contains roughly 150,000 clones, 80% to 85% of which appear only once. Sequenced input: PBMCs. All receptors derive from a woman aged 18-29 years in good health and CMV-seronegative.

This chain connects TRBV10-3 to TRBJ2-5; 8 nucleotides match TRBD1. The J call could be wrong; TRBJ2-7 is a better fit for the DNA end. This CDR3 spans 16 amino acids. Germline V gives CDR1 ENHRY, CDR2 SYGVKD. This CDR3 reads CAISADRDRTSYEQYF. The CDR3 DNA reads as TGTGCCATCAGTGCCGACCGGGACAGGACTTCCTACGAGCAGTACTTC.

This chain joins TRBV30 and TRBJ1-1; D gene ambiguous. The V end was cut by 5 bases, the J end by 8 bases, with 18 bases between. CDR1 is GTSNPN and CDR2 is SVGIG in the germline V gene (reference sequence). This CDR3 is 13 amino acids long. The DNA of the CDR3 is TGTGCCTGGGCAGTCCAGGTGGCAAGGGAAGCTTTCTTT. It translates to CAWAVQVAREAFF.

This clone came up once. In DNA, the CDR3 is TGTGCCAGCAGCTTTGGACTAGCGGGGGGTGGGCAAGAGACCCAGTACTTC. This sequence encodes CASSFGLAGGGQETQYF. The chain links TRBV7-8 to TRBJ2-5; 14 nucleotides agree with TRBD2. Germline loops: CDR1 SGHVS, CDR2 FQNEAQ. This CDR3 comprises 17 residues. J was trimmed by 2 bases and V by 3 bases; bases with no gene match: 5.

The rearrangement uses TRBV5-1 and TRBJ1-1; 7 positions match TRBD1. This CDR3 region has 13 residues. V shed 2 bases, J shed 3 bases, and the junction held 1 base outside the gene matches. Germline CDR1 reads SGHRS; CDR2 reads YFSETQ. CDR3 DNA sequence: TGCGCCAGCAGCTTAGGACAGGACACTGAAGCTTTCTTT. Its translation is CASSLGQDTEAFF.

This chain links TRBV28 with TRBJ2-7, with TRBD1 matching over 7 bases. The germline CDR1 and CDR2 sequences are MDHEN and SYDVKM. This CDR3 is built from 13 residues. Trimming cost V 6 bases and J 4 bases; bases outside gene matches: 6. CDR3 sequence: CASRKTGLYEQYF. Here the CDR3 DNA reads TGTGCCAGCAGAAAGACAGGGTTGTACGAGCAGTACTTC.

The chain has TRBV7-9 and TRBJ2-5; the match to TRBD2 covers 7 bases. With V trimmed by 3 bases and J by 5 bases, 15 bases remained unmatched. The CDR3 consists of 17 residues. Germline V gene data show CDR1 as SEHNR and CDR2 as FQNEAQ (reference sequence). CDR3 loop: CASSLSLGDGRTETQYF. The CDR3 bases are TGTGCCAGCAGCTTGTCCTTAGGGGACGGGAGGACGGAGACCCAGTACTTC.

The chain carries TRBV5-6 and TRBJ2-2, with D perhaps TRBD2 (7 bases). This CDR3 contains 16 residues. The germline gives CDR1 SGHDT, CDR2 YYEEEE. Trimming removed 0 bases from V and 5 bases from J, with 14 bases in between. CDR3 nucleotides: TGTGCCAGCAGCTTGGCGGGGGGCGTCTTGACCGGGGAGCTGTTTTTT. Its protein is CASSLAGGVLTGELFF. Together with reference TRBV5-6 and TRBJ2-2, the CDR3 gives the full variable domain: DAGVTQSPTHLIKTRGQQVTLRCSPKSGHDTVSWYQQALGQGPQFIFQYYEEEERQRGNFPDRFSGHQFPNYSSELNVNALLLGDSALYLCASSLAGGVLTGELFFGEGSRLTVL.

The chain recombines TRBV19 with TRBJ1-5; 12 positions match TRBD1. CDR1 LNHDA and CDR2 SQIVND come from the germline V gene (reference sequence). Trimming removed 1 base from V and 6 bases from J; junction bases left unmatched: 10. The CDR3 contains 18 residues. The DNA for the CDR3 is TGTGCCAGTAGTATAGCCCCCTGGGACAGGGGGCACGGTCAGCCCCAGCATTTT. Translating gives CASSIAPWDRGHGQPQHF.

This chain joins TRBV27 and TRBJ1-5; the match to TRBD1 covers 7 bases. The V segment lost 5 bases and the J segment 7 bases; nucleotides outside the gene matches: 8. This CDR3 contains 14 residues. CDR1 MNHEY and CDR2 SMNVEV come from the germline V gene (reference sequence). The CDR3 region is CASSQGRGSQPQHF. For the CDR3, the DNA is TGTGCCAGCAGTCAGGGCAGGGGGTCCCAGCCCCAGCATTTT.

This chain uses TRBV7-9 with TRBJ2-1; D is ambiguous. The CDR3 contains 11 residues. The germline gives CDR1 SEHNR, CDR2 FQNEAQ (reference sequence). V lost 5 bases, J lost 5 bases, and 4 bases lay in between. CDR3 protein: CASSIDNEQFF. CDR3 nucleotides: TGTGCCAGCAGCATCGACAATGAGCAGTTCTTC.

This chain joins TRBV5-6 and TRBJ1-1; weak D call: TRBD1 (6 bases). Germline V lookup: CDR1 SGHDT, CDR2 YYEEEE. Trimming removed 4 bases from V and 5 bases from J, with 18 bases in between. The CDR3 runs to 15 residues. The CDR3 is CASSALTRGSTEAFF. CDR3 coding DNA: TGTGCCAGCAGCGCACTTACGAGGGGGTCTACTGAAGCTTTCTTT.

V gene TRBV19 combines with J gene TRBJ1-3, with TRBD1 identical over 8 bases. The germline gives CDR1 LNHDA, CDR2 SQIVND (reference sequence). After removal of 8 bases from V and 2 bases from J, the junction contained 2 bases not matched to a gene. The CDR3 sequence is 13 residues long. The CDR3 sequence is CASGRGPGNTIYF. The DNA of the CDR3 is TGTGCCAGTGGCAGGGGGCCTGGAAACACCATATATTTT.

The gene calls are TRBV13 and TRBJ1-6; 9 bases line up with TRBD1. V lost 5 bases and J lost 5; bases outside the gene matches: 7. CDR3 length: 16 residues. In germline, CDR1 is PRHDT, CDR2 FYEKMQ (reference sequence). CDR3 coding DNA: TGTGCCAGCAGCCGGGGACAGGGAAGGAATAATTCACCCCTCCACTTT. This codes for CASSRGQGRNNSPLHF.

The chain uses TRBV9 and TRBJ1-3; no definite D call. This CDR3 spans 15 amino acids. Trimming removed 0 bases from V and 3 bases from J, with 10 bases in between. Germline-derived CDR1 and CDR2 are SGDLS and YYNGEE. The DNA for the CDR3 is TGTGCCAGCAGCGTAGGAGTACGCCTTGGAAACACCATATATTTT. As protein: CASSVGVRLGNTIYF.

V usage is TRBV19 and J usage is TRBJ1-2; D perhaps matches TRBD1 (5 bases). This CDR3 is built from 15 residues. The germline V gene encodes CDR1 LNHDA and CDR2 SQIVND (reference sequence). V lost 5 bases, J lost 4 bases, and 17 bases lay in between. The CDR3 loop is CASSPPRDSVYGYTF. CDR3 bases: TGTGCCAGTAGTCCGCCGAGGGACTCGGTCTATGGCTACACCTTC.

The gene calls are TRBV6-5 and TRBJ2-1; TRBD1 matches 11 bases. In germline, CDR1 is MNHEY, CDR2 SVGAGI. V lost 0 bases, J lost 5 bases, and 3 bases stayed unmatched. The CDR3 runs 16 residues. This CDR3 reads CASSYSGQGGNNEQFF. CDR3 nucleotides: TGTGCCAGCAGTTACTCGGGACAGGGGGGGAACAATGAGCAGTTCTTC.

A few counts support this clone. The chain uses TRBV6-1 and TRBJ1-6, with TRBD1 as a possible D gene (5 bases). Trimming took 5 bases from V and 10 from J, leaving 15 bases between them. The CDR3 covers 14 residues. The germline V gene encodes CDR1 MNHNS and CDR2 SASEGT. This CDR3 is CASSSGVPESPLHF. The CDR3 DNA reads as TGTGCCAGCAGTTCGGGGGTCCCGGAATCACCCCTCCACTTT.

The genes are TRBV2 and TRBJ2-3; 14 bases match TRBD2. V was clipped by 6 bases and J by 14 bases; unmatched bases: 13. This CDR3 region has 15 residues. Germline CDR1 and CDR2: SNHLY and FYNNEI. The chain's CDR3 is CASSPRLAGGPGRYF. CDR3 sequence (DNA): TGTGCCAGCAGCCCACGACTAGCGGGGGGGCCAGGCCGGTATTTT.

The genes are TRBV5-6 and TRBJ1-4; D may be TRBD1 (6 bases). The CDR3 length is 14 residues. The V and J ends lost 0 bases and 8 bases respectively, with 11 bases between them. Germline V gene data show CDR1 as SGHDT and CDR2 as YYEEEE. CDR3 DNA: TGTGCCAGCAGCTTGGCCGGGCAGGGGGAAAAACTGTTTTTT. It translates to CASSLAGQGEKLFF. The full variable domain, in which reference TRBV5-6 and TRBJ1-4 provide the parts outside the CDR3, is DAGVTQSPTHLIKTRGQQVTLRCSPKSGHDTVSWYQQALGQGPQFIFQYYEEEERQRGNFPDRFSGHQFPNYSSELNVNALLLGDSALYLCASSLAGQGEKLFFGSGTQLSVL.

This clone was observed a handful of times. The chain carries TRBV5-1 and TRBJ1-4, with D unclear. This CDR3 is built from 14 residues. Germline V gene data show CDR1 as SGHRS and CDR2 as YFSETQ. V lost 1 base and J lost 5, with 9 bases in between. CDR3 protein: CASSLLADNEKLFF. The CDR3 nucleotides are TGCGCCAGCAGCTTGCTAGCGGACAATGAAAAACTGTTTTTT.